The clone carrying this TCR beta chain has a handful of counts. Amplified material comprised TCR beta CDR3 regions derived from RNA transcripts. After a first-round RT-PCR with HTBI primers, a second-round multiplex PCR was run. A single record per CDR3 protein comes from TCRdb applying MiXCR to the multiplex PCR reads. Here the sample spans 400,000 to 500,000 distinct CDR3 sequences, roughly 21% being singletons. The sample is drawn from a study of Graves' ophthalmopathy and Graves' hyperthyroidism. V was shortened by 7 bases and J by 4 bases, with 11 bases between the two germline ends. Germline assignment: CDR1 MNHNS and CDR2 SASEGT. This CDR3 is built from 13 residues.

The sample was peripheral blood. The source is a woman under 30 with stable Graves' hyperthyroidism. J is TRBJ1-5 and V is TRBV6-1; TRBD1 might be the D (5 bases). The CDR3 loop reads CASIMTANQPQHF. The CDR3 nucleotides read TGTGCCAGCATCATGACAGCGAATCAGCCCCAGCATTTT.